This TCR beta chain originates from a study of shared clonotypes between healthy human individuals (dated by TCRdb to the early 2020s). Background for the entire study: Three men and a couple of women, aged 18 to 49 years, made up the cohort. To estimate repertoire size and how much clonotypes are shared between individuals, the study performed deep sequencing of blood TCR repertoires from five healthy adults. Per donor, leukapheresis produced somewhere between about 0.9 and 9.5 billion PBMCs. Libraries were prepared and TCR repertoires were sequenced by different laboratories using diverse techniques, in order to increase sequencing depth and limit assay-specific biases. For each donor, three plates each were used for CD4 naive and CD4 memory, two plates were used for CD8 naive, and one plate was used for CD8 memory.

TCR CDR3 regions were amplified from genomic DNA by multiplex PCR using the deep immunoSEQ assay. Extracted genomic DNA from each cell subset was spread evenly across all wells of several immunoSEQ 96-well plates, with each plate serving as a replicate. Each replicate PCR for sorted subsets received approximately 220 ng genomic DNA, equal to about 30,000 T cell genomes. Purified libraries were measured with a Qubit 3.0 fluorometer, size-checked on a Bioanalyzer 2100, and measured again with the KAPA Library Quantification kit. Every immunoSEQ 96-well plate was sequenced on a separate single-read 150-cycle Illumina NextSeq 550 flow cell. In the paper's pipeline: Because the immunoSEQ output held only junctional sequences and lacked quality scores, the filtering could not match the filtering applied to full-length reads. Sequences were annotated with PyIR, a Python wrapper for IgBLAST v1.9, and V/J genes and CDR3 were assigned using IMGT germline references. Reads were removed for weak V/J assignments (E-value above 1e-6), missing CDR3, stop codons, out-of-frame junctions, or ambiguous translated residues. V3J clonotypes were defined as sequences sharing the same inferred V gene, J gene, and CDR3 amino acid sequence. The percentage overlap between two repertoires was calculated by dividing the number of shared unique clonotypes by the size of the smaller repertoire. Three approaches were used to assess repertoire richness: RTK rarefaction, the Chao1 estimator, and Recon v2.1 estimates of unobserved clonotypes. Generation probabilities were computed with OLGA for all TCRbeta clonotypes obtained by the gDNA method from a handful of donors. As stored in TCRdb, this immuneACCESS dataset retains in-frame rearrangements with V and J assigned. A fraction of the clones does not appear; measured against another copy, unresolved V genes explain less than half of the discrepancy, and the remainder lacks a known reason. Clone size and V and J calls were adopted from that table, with D and trimming inferred from the DNA. This sample comprises over a million clones, approximately 80% of them detected only once. More than 0.55% of the sample is in the top ten clones.

Healthy HIV-negative adults with no recently reported acute infections or vaccinations were included as donors. Only Caucasian adults living in Nashville, Tennessee, USA were represented among the donors. Magnetic negative selection was used to enrich CD4+ T cells, after which naive cells were positively selected on CD45RA and the negative fraction became the memory subset. After blood collection by leukapheresis, PBMCs were isolated using Ficoll-Histopaque density gradient centrifugation and then cryopreserved in the vapor phase of liquid nitrogen. Analytical flow cytometry was used to check the purity and quantity of each magnetically sorted T cell population. Genomic DNA was isolated from every sorted fraction and measured by UV absorbance on a Nanodrop 2000c. A single count supports this clone. Its antigen remains unidentified. No much larger clone is present one base from it, and per-base qualities are unavailable.

Broad study findings and their caveats: Pairwise subsampling led to the expectation that sequencing depth would affect the degree of clonotype sharing among donors. Naive subsets generally had larger estimated clonotype richness than memory subsets did. Higher generation probabilities were observed for clonotypes shared by all four sorted-subset donors than for non-shared clonotypes. Across a handful of donors, around 5% of naive CD4, approximately 3.6% of naive CD8, 2.3% of memory CD4, and 0.3% to 0.45% of memory CD8 clonotypes were shared. Rarefaction of sorted-subset datasets indicated incomplete sequencing despite the large sequencing depth. The small number of donors limited the genetic and exposure-history diversity represented. Only blood was sampled, and tissue TCR repertoires likely differ from those in blood.

The cysteine opens and the phenylalanine closes a CDR3 of 14 amino acids. The retained sequence is limited to the CDR3, 42 bases, with the frame set at the first base. Taken from the germline V gene (reference sequence), the CDR1 and CDR2 loops are GTSNPN and SVGIG. A distance of 14 bases separates the germline ends of V and J, which lose 0 bases and 8 bases respectively. Sequenced material: memory CD4+ T cells from PBMCs. The cell subset or site label, read with the paper, signifies: CD45RA-negative fraction. Here the chain combines TRBV30 and TRBJ1-3; TRBD1 is possibly the D segment (5 matching bases). The sequence was obtained from a man aged 18-30 years in good health. Some clones in this sample may be carry-over from other donors' samples. The DNA sequence follows: TGTGCCTGGAGTGTCGGGGCGTTTCAATACACCATATATTTT. Translated, it reads CAWSVGAFQYTIYF.